This T cell receptor (beta chain) was sequenced for a study of T-cell memory formation after mild COVID-19 (dated by TCRdb to the early 2020s). Context from the whole study: Most TCR sequence clusters were specific to one of the two donors. In a couple of donors, T-cell clones that expanded and contracted after mild COVID-19 were tracked by sequencing TCRalpha and TCRbeta repertoires over time. The cohort was made up of two young adult volunteers, one female and one male, who were previously healthy.

Points the paper makes about the study in general: Clones contracting from day 15 to 85 had balanced CD4/CD8 phenotypes, while a second wave expanding from day 15 to 37 was biased towards CD4+. Some responding clones were found in pre-infection memory, which suggests that pre-existing cross-reactive memory T cells took part in the SARS-CoV-2 response. SARS-CoV-2 specificity of the second-wave clones peaking on day 37 was not confirmed. Contracting CD4+ clones turned up mainly in the CM and EM memory subsets, whereas EMRA was where CD8+ clones were enriched. Only a couple of mild cases were covered in the study, and larger cohorts including severe cases with pre-infection samples were considered necessary.

This clonotype was counted many times. The specificity of this receptor is unknown. Per-nucleotide qualities are absent, and no much larger clonotype sits a single base away. Sequencing instrument: Illumina NovaSeq 6000. TCRalpha and TCRbeta cDNA libraries were constructed by 5'RACE with constant-segment primers, with sample barcodes and unique molecular identifiers being introduced. RNA was extracted from every sample with Trizol reagent. The libraries were amplified in two PCR steps, and the second step added a second sample barcode and Illumina TruSeq adapters. Sequencing of the libraries was done on an Illumina NovaSeq, producing 2 x 150 bp paired-end reads. The original methods were these. Reads were demultiplexed and collapsed into UMI-guided consensus sequences with migec v1.2.7. Using mixcr v2.1.11, the UMI consensuses were aligned to TRA and TRB V and J templates and assembled into clonotypes. A clonotype was counted as expanded or contracted only when both edgeR and NoisET called the clonotype significant, with the noise models trained on biological replicates. For edgeR calls, the cutoffs were a false discovery rate-adjusted p below 0.01 and a log2 fold-change threshold of 1. PCA with hierarchical clustering of max-normalized trajectories of the 1000 most abundant clonotypes was used as exploratory dynamics analysis. Separately sequenced CD4+ and CD8+ repertoires were used to assign the CD4 or CD8 phenotype of responding clones. Using fastp trimming at Q25 and MiXCR clonotype assembly, TCRdb reanalyzed the public sequencing data and kept in-frame beta chains. Every distinct CDR3 protein forms one entry, paired with its most common genes and DNA. The V and J calls were not made by the authors but by TCRdb's processing. This sample has 150,000 to 200,000 distinct CDR3 sequences in its table, and more than 9% of those were observed once. The ten largest clones add up to approximately 3.8% of the sample.

PBMCs were isolated by Ficoll-Paque density gradient centrifugation. CDR1 SGHRS and CDR2 YFSETQ are derived from the germline V gene. The CDR3 holds 14 amino acids from the cysteine to the phenylalanine. Left in the record is the CDR3 DNA by itself, 42 bases read in frame from the first base. V is shortened by 4 bases, J by 3 bases, and the region joining them spans 13 bases. This receptor was identified in a man aged 18 to 29 who had mild COVID-19 (a few samples of this study predate the infection). The sample titles of this study are shuffled in the database, so cell type and time point are left out; the donor was told from shared clones. The chain joins TRBV5-1 to TRBJ1-1, with a weak D call of TRBD1 (6 bases match). Material for sequencing was PBMCs or a T cell subset sorted from them (not recorded which). The CDR3 protein is CASSIGQYYTEAFF. The DNA is TGCGCCAGCAGCATAGGACAGTACTACACTGAAGCTTTCTTT.